The following is a T cell receptor beta chain sequence with its context. These data originate in a study of shared clonotypes between healthy human individuals. Per the germline V gene, CDR1 is SGHRS and CDR2 is YFSETQ. Trimming took 0 bases from V and 10 from J, leaving 14 bases between them. This CDR3 has 14 amino acids. Sequencing used immunoSEQ multiplex PCR; TCRdb keeps in-frame clones, though not all of them. The data contain about 2.4 million clones, roughly 93% of them singletons. Sequencing was done on a sample of naive CD4+ T cells from PBMCs. As for subset: CD45RA+ positively selected. This TCR came from a man younger than 35 in good health. Some clones in this sample may be carry-over from other donors' samples. The chain recombines TRBV5-1 with TRBJ2-1; no definite D call. The CDR3 nucleotides read TGCGCCAGCAGCTTGGAGGCCAGGACGACCGAGCAGTTCTTC. It yields the protein CASSLEARTTEQFF.